The subject of this entry is one TCR beta chain. The antigen remains unidentified. This specimen belongs to a study of blood T cells in healthy people across ages. Using a J-beta primer mix together with a sample-barcoded 5' primer, a second PCR was run for roughly 6 to 12 cycles. Every molecule of cDNA carried a tag from a template-switch adaptor with 12 random nucleotides. TCRdb used MiXCR to reprocess the 5' RACE reads, holding one entry per CDR3 protein. The sample holds about 1.6 million distinct CDR3 sequences; about 32% are singletons and the top ten take approximately 10%. Study-wide results and limits: Greater diversity and more naive CD4+ cells were seen in long-lived donors than in aged donors.

The CDR3 has 16 residues. Germline V gene sequence: CDR1 SEHNR, CDR2 FQNEAQ (reference sequence). V shed 5 bases, J shed 8 bases, and the junction held 14 bases outside the gene matches. The rearrangement links TRBV7-9 to TRBJ2-1; 8 nucleotides line up with TRBD1. The sequence was collected from a woman aged 25 to 39 in good health. Sequencing was performed on blood. DNA for the CDR3: TGTGCCAGCAGCCCGAGGACAGGGCCAGAGGCGGATGAGCAGTTCTTC. This sequence encodes CASSPRTGPEADEQFF.